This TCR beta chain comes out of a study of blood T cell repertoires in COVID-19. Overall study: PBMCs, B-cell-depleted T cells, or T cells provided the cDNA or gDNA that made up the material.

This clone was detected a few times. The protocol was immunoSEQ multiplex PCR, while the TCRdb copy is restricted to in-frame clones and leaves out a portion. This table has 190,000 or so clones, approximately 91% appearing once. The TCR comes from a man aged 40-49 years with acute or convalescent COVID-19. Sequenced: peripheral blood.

In DNA, the CDR3 is TGCGCCAGCAGCCGACCGGGACTAGCGGGGCAAGAGACCCAGTACTTC. As protein: CASSRPGLAGQETQYF. The J gene is TRBJ2-5, the V gene TRBV10-2, with 13 bases identical to TRBD2. CDR3 length equals 16 residues. V dropped 6 bases and J dropped 2; count of bases not matched to a gene: 6. CDR1 and CDR2 from the germline V gene are WSHSY and SAAADI.